This is a list of T cell receptor beta chains from one sample in a study of blood T cell repertoires in COVID-19. Libraries were prepared by immunoSEQ multiplex PCR; TCRdb keeps only in-frame clonotypes and omits some of them. The table lists about 400,000 clones, roughly 91% of them singletons. Sequencing was carried out using PBMCs or T cells enriched from blood (not recorded which). The receptors were gathered from a young woman who had recovered from COVID-19. Each CDR3 is given with its conserved first and last residue. The D gene is left open where the match is weak. The size of a clone is reported for some rows only, either as once, few or many, or as a class for expanded clones.

D gene: -; J gene: TRBJ1-3; clone size: once; V gene: TRBV11-2; CDR3 DNA: TGTGCCAGCAGCTTAGAAGGTCGGGACATTTATGGAAACACCATATATTTT; CDR3 protein: CASSLEGRDIYGNTIYF
D gene: -; J gene: TRBJ1-5; clone size: -; V gene: TRBV7-9; CDR3 DNA: TGTGCCAGCAGTCACGACACAAACAATCAGCCCCAGCATTTT; CDR3 protein: CASSHDTNNQPQHF
D gene: TRBD1; J gene: TRBJ1-1; clone size: -; V gene: TRBV3-1/TRBV3-2; CDR3 DNA: TGTGCCAGCAGCCTCCGGGACAGGGGAAGTGAAGCTTTCTTT; CDR3 protein: CASSLRDRGSEAFF
D gene: TRBD1; J gene: TRBJ2-2; clone size: -; V gene: TRBV2; CDR3 DNA: TGTGCCAACCGACAGGGGGGTAACACCGGGGAGCTGTTTTTT; CDR3 protein: CANRQGGNTGELFF
D gene: TRBD1; J gene: TRBJ1-5; clone size: -; V gene: TRBV6-2/TRBV6-3; CDR3 DNA: TGTGCCAGCAGTTACGAGGGGGCCCGCAATCAGCCCCAGCATTTT; CDR3 protein: CASSYEGARNQPQHF
D gene: -; J gene: TRBJ1-6; clone size: once; V gene: TRBV28; CDR3 DNA: TGTGCCAGCGGGGGAGGAGGTGGGTATAATTCACCCCTCCACTTT; CDR3 protein: CASGGGGGYNSPLHF
D gene: -; J gene: TRBJ2-7; clone size: -; V gene: TRBV18; CDR3 DNA: TGTGCCAGCTCGCCCTCCGGGAACGAGCAGTACTTC; CDR3 protein: CASSPSGNEQYF
D gene: -; J gene: TRBJ2-7; clone size: few; V gene: TRBV5-1; CDR3 DNA: TGCGCCAGCAGCGGAGGGACTGGCGGGGACTACGAGCAGTACTTC; CDR3 protein: CASSGGTGGDYEQYF
D gene: -; J gene: TRBJ1-6; clone size: -; V gene: TRBV30; CDR3 DNA: TGTGCCTGGAGTGTACGAGGGGGTAACCAGGCCTATAATTCACCCCTCCACTTT; CDR3 protein: CAWSVRGGNQAYNSPLHF
D gene: TRBD1; J gene: TRBJ1-4; clone size: -; V gene: TRBV18; CDR3 DNA: TGTGCCAGCTCACCACCGGGACAGAAGGAAAAACTGTTTTTT; CDR3 protein: CASSPPGQKEKLFF
D gene: TRBD1; J gene: TRBJ2-7; clone size: -; V gene: TRBV18; CDR3 DNA: TGTGCCAGCTCACCAAGGGGCGAGGGACAGGGGTACCACGAGCAGTACTTC; CDR3 protein: CASSPRGEGQGYHEQYF
D gene: TRBD1; J gene: TRBJ2-7; clone size: -; V gene: TRBV7-9; CDR3 DNA: TGTGCCAGCAGCCGCCCTCCCGCCGGTGGGGACAGGGAGTACGAGCAGTACTTC; CDR3 protein: CASSRPPAGGDREYEQYF
D gene: -; J gene: TRBJ2-7; clone size: -; V gene: TRBV20-1; CDR3 DNA: TGCAGTGCTAGACAGGGTTACGAGCAGTACTTC; CDR3 protein: CSARQGYEQYF
D gene: -; J gene: TRBJ1-2; clone size: -; V gene: TRBV28; CDR3 DNA: TGTGCCAGCAGTTTACGGGGGGAAGGCTACACCTTC; CDR3 protein: CASSLRGEGYTF
D gene: TRBD1; J gene: TRBJ1-2; clone size: -; V gene: TRBV10-3; CDR3 DNA: TGTGCCATCAGTGACCGGGACAGGGGCAACTATGGCTACACCTTC; CDR3 protein: CAISDRDRGNYGYTF
D gene: -; J gene: TRBJ1-2; clone size: -; V gene: TRBV18; CDR3 DNA: TGTGCCAGCTCACAGACACAGGGACGCGGCTATGGCTACACCTTC; CDR3 protein: CASSQTQGRGYGYTF
D gene: TRBD2; J gene: TRBJ2-3; clone size: -; V gene: TRBV13; CDR3 DNA: TGTGCCAGCAGCACCCGACTAGCGGGGATTACAGATACGCAGTATTTT; CDR3 protein: CASSTRLAGITDTQYF
D gene: -; J gene: TRBJ2-2; clone size: -; V gene: TRBV2; CDR3 DNA: TGTGCCAGCAGTAAGCTAGCGCCAGTGGGGGGACCTAACACCGGGGAGCTGTTTTTT; CDR3 protein: CASSKLAPVGGPNTGELFF
D gene: -; J gene: TRBJ1-1; clone size: -; V gene: TRBV5-6; CDR3 DNA: TGTGCCAGCACCATGGACAGCCGAGGGACTGAAGCTTTCTTT; CDR3 protein: CASTMDSRGTEAFF
D gene: -; J gene: TRBJ2-7; clone size: once; V gene: TRBV5-1; CDR3 DNA: TGCGCCAGCAGGGCCTCCGCTTTCTACGAGCAGTACTTC; CDR3 protein: CASRASAFYEQYF
D gene: TRBD1; J gene: TRBJ1-2; clone size: -; V gene: TRBV9; CDR3 DNA: TGTGCCAGCAGCGCCCCCCCAGGGGGACGAGGCTACACCTTC; CDR3 protein: CASSAPPGGRGYTF
D gene: -; J gene: TRBJ2-7; clone size: -; V gene: TRBV7-3; CDR3 DNA: TGTGCCAGCAGCCCTAGCGTGAGCTCCTACGAGCAGTACTTC; CDR3 protein: CASSPSVSSYEQYF